The 19 T cell receptor beta chains below all came from one sample that was sequenced in a study of blood T cells in healthy people across ages. Primers used in a second PCR of roughly 6 to 12 cycles were a sample-barcoded 5' primer and a J-beta primer mix. TCRdb passed the 5' RACE reads through MiXCR, listing each CDR3 protein once. This table holds 1.6 million or so distinct CDR3 sequences, about 35% found once. Sequenced material: blood. These receptor sequences come from a woman aged 30 to 39 in good health.

This clonotype was picked up a small number of times. This chain uses TRBV4-1 with TRBJ1-2, with a possible D match to TRBD1 (5 bases). CDR1 and CDR2 from the germline V gene are MGHRA and YSYEKL. V gave up 1 base and J gave up 8 bases, with 17 bases separating them. The CDR3 covers 15 residues. CDR3 protein: CASSQASGAGRGYTF. The CDR3 nucleotides are TGCGCCAGCAGCCAAGCGAGTGGGGCAGGGAGAGGCTACACCTTC.

The chain uses TRBV20-1 and TRBJ1-2; D not certain. The CDR3 covers 11 residues. Germline CDR1 is DFQATT and CDR2 is SNEGSKA (reference sequence). Trimming stripped 5 bases from V and 8 bases from J, with 12 bases between. CDR3 DNA sequence: TGCAGTGCTGACCCGTTGGGCGGCTACACCTTC. As protein: CSADPLGGYTF.

Of note for this clonotype: An end of the junction does not agree with germline; a read error may underlie this. The rearrangement links TRBV20-1 to TRBJ1-2; D gene uncertain. CDR3 size: 13 residues. Germline V gene data show CDR1 as DFQATT and CDR2 as SNEGSKA (reference sequence). The chain's CDR3 is CGASPGADYGYTF. CDR3 DNA: TGCGGTGCCAGTCCGGGAGCGGACTATGGCTACACCTTC.

J is TRBJ1-1 and V is TRBV7-2; a possible D gene is TRBD1 (5 bases). Trimming pared 5 bases from V and 1 base from J, leaving 20 bases between. The germline V gene encodes CDR1 SGHTA and CDR2 FQGNSA. The CDR3 contains 17 residues. CDR3 sequence: CASSTPPGVGTNTEAFF. CDR3 coding DNA: TGTGCCAGCAGCACACCCCCGGGAGTGGGGACGAACACTGAAGCTTTCTTT. The full variable domain, in which reference TRBV7-2 and TRBJ1-1 provide the parts outside the CDR3, is GAGVSQSPSNKVTEKGKDVELRCDPISGHTALYWYRQSLGQGLEFLIYFQGNSAPDKSGLPSDRFSAERTGGSVSTLTIQRTQQEDSAVYLCASSTPPGVGTNTEAFFGQGTRLTVV.

This sequence joins TRBV3-1 and TRBJ2-5; TRBD1 or TRBD2 may be the D gene (5 bases each). Trimming cost V 2 bases and J 5 bases, with 21 bases left between them. Germline V gives CDR1 LGHDT, CDR2 YNNKEL (reference sequence). This CDR3 is 17 amino acids long. CDR3 in amino acids: CASSQRQLGAVGETQYF. CDR3 nucleotide sequence: TGTGCCAGCAGCCAACGTCAACTAGGGGCAGTCGGGGAGACCCAGTACTTC.

This clonotype appeared a few times. The chain uses TRBV5-1 and TRBJ1-2; a possible D gene is TRBD1 (5 bases). Germline V gene sequence: CDR1 SGHRS, CDR2 YFSETQ. The CDR3 has 15 residues. V lost 0 bases and J 8 bases, leaving 17 bases between the germline ends. DNA for the CDR3: TGCGCCAGCAGCTTGGGAAATCAGGGTCACCAAGGCTACACCTTC. It translates to CASSLGNQGHQGYTF.

The V and J genes are TRBV3-1 and TRBJ2-7; D is uncertain. The ends were cut back, 4 bases at V and 3 bases at J, with 10 bases in the middle. Germline CDR1 LGHDT, CDR2 YNNKEL (reference sequence). This CDR3 comprises 13 residues. The CDR3: CASSLWNNYEQYF. CDR3 in DNA: TGTGCCAGCAGCCTCTGGAATAACTACGAGCAGTACTTC.

This clonotype came up a few times. The CDR3 coding sequence is TGTGCCAGCAGCTCCCCAGGACGGGGAAGCAATGAGCAGTTCTTC. Protein product: CASSSPGRGSNEQFF. The chain has TRBV13 and TRBJ2-1, with D maybe TRBD2 (5 bases). The germline gives CDR1 PRHDT, CDR2 FYEKMQ (reference sequence). The CDR3 runs to 15 residues. Trimming stripped 4 bases from V and 6 bases from J, with 16 bases between.

CDR3 residues: CASSFNPGQVNTEAFF. The CDR3 coding sequence is TGTGCCAGCAGTTTTAATCCGGGACAGGTGAACACTGAAGCTTTCTTT. J is TRBJ1-1 and V is TRBV11-2; 8 bases agree with TRBD1. CDR1 SGHAT and CDR2 FQNNGV come from the germline V gene. The CDR3 consists of 16 residues. The J segment lost 0 bases and the V segment lost 6 bases, leaving 9 bases of the junction unmatched.

As regards this clonotype: It may be a read error: a sequence one base away is much more abundant. V usage is TRBV7-2 and J usage is TRBJ2-4; TRBD1 is a possible D gene (5 bases). The J call may not be correct, given that the DNA end is closer to TRBJ2-7. The CDR3 runs to 16 residues. Germline CDR1 and CDR2: SGHTA and FQGNSA. The CDR3 region has the DNA TGTGCCAGCAGCTTTTCAGGGTACGGACCCTGCTACGAGCAGTACTTC. Protein: CASSFSGYGPCYEQYF.

The chain employs TRBV20-1 and TRBJ2-1; no definite D call. The germline V and J ends were trimmed by 4 bases and 0 bases, with 7 bases remaining between them. The CDR3 loop spans 13 amino acids. Germline V CDR1 and CDR2: DFQATT, SNEGSKA (reference sequence). For the CDR3, the DNA is TGCAGTGCTATGAGGAGCTCCTACAATGAGCAGTTCTTC. Translated, it gives CSAMRSSYNEQFF.

This clonotype occurred a few times. J is TRBJ2-3 and V is TRBV2; D might be TRBD2 (5 bases). CDR3 size: 13 residues. V shed 9 bases and J shed 4 bases, with 14 bases lying between them. Germline lookup yields CDR1 SNHLY and CDR2 FYNNEI. The CDR3 loop is CASAGKSADTQYF. In DNA, the CDR3 is TGTGCCAGTGCCGGGAAGTCTGCAGATACGCAGTATTTT.

This clonotype has a handful of counts. The rearrangement links TRBV27 to TRBJ1-2, with 10 positions matching TRBD1. The junction had 3 bases not matched to a gene; V was cut back by 4 bases and J by 7 bases. The CDR3 covers 13 residues. Per the germline V gene, CDR1 is MNHEY and CDR2 is SMNVEV (reference sequence). CDR3 sequence (DNA): TGTGCCAGCAGTTGGAGGACAGGGGGTGGCTACACCTTC. Amino acids: CASSWRTGGGYTF.

This clonotype has just a few counts. This chain links TRBV12-3 or TRBV12-4 with TRBJ2-7; 8 nucleotides align to TRBD1. CDR3 length: 14 residues. V dropped 4 bases and J dropped 3; count of bases not matched to a gene: 5. The CDR3 protein is CASSSLTGGYEQYF. The CDR3 DNA is TGTGCCAGCAGTTCCCTCACAGGGGGCTACGAGCAGTACTTC.

In its sample, this clonotype was seen a few times. The gene calls are TRBV6-1 and TRBJ2-4; D remains ambiguous. Germline loops: CDR1 MNHNS, CDR2 SASEGT. The V end was cut by 4 bases, the J end by 1 base, with 11 bases between. CDR3 length: 15 residues. Here the CDR3 DNA reads TGTGCCAGCAGTGTGGGCTCTCAGGCCAAAAACATTCAGTACTTC. It translates to CASSVGSQAKNIQYF.

The DNA of the CDR3 is TGTGCCAGCAGCGCCGGGGACAGGGAGGAGAGGGGCTACACCTTC. Translated: CASSAGDREERGYTF. The chain employs TRBV9 and TRBJ1-2, with 9 nucleotides matching TRBD1. Germline V gene lookup returns CDR1 SGDLS and CDR2 YYNGEE. The CDR3 has 15 residues. V lost 3 bases to trimming and J lost 8 bases; unmatched junction nucleotides: 11.

The chain carries TRBV20-1 and TRBJ2-5, with 9 positions matching TRBD1. CDR3 length: 15 amino acids. With V trimmed by 6 bases and J by 4 bases, 12 bases remained unmatched. Germline V gene lookup returns CDR1 DFQATT and CDR2 SNEGSKA (reference sequence). The CDR3: CSAFEPWDRAETQYF. DNA of the CDR3: TGCAGTGCCTTCGAACCCTGGGACAGGGCAGAGACCCAGTACTTC.

The sample holds many counts of this clonotype. V and J are TRBV10-1 and TRBJ2-1; D possibly matches TRBD1 or TRBD2 (6 bases each). The CDR3 has 14 amino acids. V was cut by 6 bases and J by 2 bases, with 11 bases left in between. CDR1 and CDR2 (germline): WNHNN, SYGVQD (reference sequence). This CDR3 reads CASSRGQPYNEQFF. The CDR3 DNA follows: TGCGCCAGCAGCCGGGGGCAGCCCTACAATGAGCAGTTCTTC.

This clonotype occurred a few times. The chain employs TRBV9 and TRBJ2-5, with D perhaps TRBD1 (7 bases). Germline-derived CDR1 and CDR2 are SGDLS and YYNGEE. The CDR3 length is 14 residues. V was pared by 4 bases and J by 5 bases, with 15 bases between. In DNA form, the CDR3 reads TGTGCCAGCAGCCCTACAGGGGCGGGGGAGACCCAGTACTTC. Protein product: CASSPTGAGETQYF.